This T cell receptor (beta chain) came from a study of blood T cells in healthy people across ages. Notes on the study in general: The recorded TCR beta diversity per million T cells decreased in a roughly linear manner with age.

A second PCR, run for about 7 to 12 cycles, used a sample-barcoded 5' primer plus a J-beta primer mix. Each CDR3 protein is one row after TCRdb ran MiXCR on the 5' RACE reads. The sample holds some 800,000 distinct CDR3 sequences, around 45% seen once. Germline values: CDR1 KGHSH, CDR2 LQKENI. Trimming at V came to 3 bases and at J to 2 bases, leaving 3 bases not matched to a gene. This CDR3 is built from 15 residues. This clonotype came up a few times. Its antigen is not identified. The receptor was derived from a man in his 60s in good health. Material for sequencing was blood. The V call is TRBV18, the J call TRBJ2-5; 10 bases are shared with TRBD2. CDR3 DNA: TGTGCCAGCTCACCCCCAGCGGGGGGGCAAGAGACCCAGTACTTC. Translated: CASSPPAGGQETQYF.